This section outlines one TCR beta chain sequence together with its context. This sample was included in a study of blood T cell repertoires in COVID-19. Looking at the study overall: Whether acute or convalescent, the COVID-19 samples came from the United States, Italy and Spain.

The data were produced by immunoSEQ multiplex PCR, yet TCRdb's version contains in-frame clones alone and is incomplete. Of hundreds of thousands of clones in the sample, about 90% were seen once. Enrollment of patients from Seattle took place during active infection, with longitudinal follow-up. This CDR3 region has 15 residues. Germline trimming cut 6 bases from V and 4 bases from J; bases unmatched to any gene: 9. Germline assignment: CDR1 MNHEY and CDR2 SVGAGI. This chain joins TRBV6-5 and TRBJ2-7; 10 bases align to TRBD2. The receptor comes from a woman between 65 and 79 years old with COVID-19, enrolled during active disease. The sequenced material came from peripheral blood. As DNA, the CDR3 is TGTGCCAGCAGCCCCGTAGCGGGGGGTGGATACGAGCAGTACTTC. Translated: CASSPVAGGGYEQYF.